These 20 T cell receptor beta chains share one sample of origin, sequenced in a study of shared clonotypes between healthy human individuals. TCRdb's table, derived via immunoSEQ multiplex PCR, lists solely in-frame clones and lacks some. Among some 2,000,000 clones, roughly 95% were seen once, and the ten largest hold about 0.13%. What was sequenced was naive CD4+ T cells sorted from blood. Subset in this sample: CD45RA+ positively selected. These receptors were taken from a young man in good health.

The genes are TRBV7-2 and TRBJ1-2, with D possibly TRBD1 on 5 matching bases. CDR3 size: 15 residues. The V end lost 5 bases, the J end lost 8 bases, and 21 bases lay between the germline ends. Germline loops: CDR1 SGHTA, CDR2 FQGNSA. The CDR3 spells CASSPTLRGVEGYTF. CDR3 bases: TGTGCCAGCAGCCCGACCCTCCGGGGGGTTGAAGGCTACACCTTC. Combining the CDR3 with reference TRBV7-2 and TRBJ1-2 gives the whole variable domain GAGVSQSPSNKVTEKGKDVELRCDPISGHTALYWYRQSLGQGLEFLIYFQGNSAPDKSGLPSDRFSAERTGGSVSTLTIQRTQQEDSAVYLCASSPTLRGVEGYTFGSGTRLTVV.

In nucleotides, the CDR3 is TGTGCCAGCAGTGCCCGGGACAGGGTGAAGGTTGGCTACACCTTC. Amino acids: CASSARDRVKVGYTF. This sequence joins TRBV2 and TRBJ1-2; TRBD1 matches 9 bases. CDR3 length equals 15 residues. Germline CDR1 SNHLY, CDR2 FYNNEI. The V gene end was trimmed by 4 bases and the J gene end by 7 bases; junction bases not matched to a gene: 10.

The chain couples TRBV7-2 to TRBJ2-7; 7 nucleotides agree with TRBD1. V was clipped by 5 bases and J by 3 bases; unmatched bases: 10. The CDR3 is 15 residues long. The germline V gene has CDR1 SGHTA and CDR2 FQGNSA. DNA of the CDR3: TGTGCCAGCAGCACAGAGACAGGGATGAACTACGAGCAGTACTTC. Translating gives CASSTETGMNYEQYF.

About this clone: The sample holds other DNA sequences that translate to the same CDR3. This chain links TRBV11-3 with TRBJ2-2; D is uncertain. The CDR3 is made up of 12 amino acids. From germline, CDR1 is SGHNT and CDR2 YENEEA. V dropped 2 bases and J dropped 6 bases, with 4 bases sitting between them. The CDR3 nucleotides are TGTGCCAGCAGCTTAAGCGCCGGGGAGCTGTTTTTT. This encodes CASSLSAGELFF.

To note about this clone: Other DNA sequences in the sample encode the same CDR3. The chain employs TRBV6-5 and TRBJ1-1, with unresolved D. The CDR3 spans 11 residues. Germline CDR1 reads MNHEY; CDR2 reads SVGAGI. V was shortened by 4 bases and J by 4 bases, with 4 bases between the two germline ends. CDR3 DNA: TGTGCCAGCAGTTTTGGCACTGAAGCTTTCTTT. Translated, it gives CASSFGTEAFF.

V gene TRBV5-6 combines with J gene TRBJ2-2, with D unresolved. There are 15 residues in the CDR3. V dropped 0 bases and J dropped 0 bases, with 6 bases sitting between them. Germline CDR1 reads SGHDT; CDR2 reads YYEEEE. Here the CDR3 reads CASSLGISNTGELFF. CDR3 coding DNA: TGTGCCAGCAGCTTGGGGATTTCGAACACCGGGGAGCTGTTTTTT. The whole variable domain, remainder taken from reference TRBV5-6 and TRBJ2-2, is DAGVTQSPTHLIKTRGQQVTLRCSPKSGHDTVSWYQQALGQGPQFIFQYYEEEERQRGNFPDRFSGHQFPNYSSELNVNALLLGDSALYLCASSLGISNTGELFFGEGSRLTVL.

This rearrangement joins TRBV7-2 to TRBJ2-7; 9 nucleotides align to TRBD2. Trimming cost V 5 bases and J 6 bases; bases outside gene matches: 11. The CDR3 runs to 15 residues. From germline, CDR1 is SGHTA and CDR2 FQGNSA. This CDR3 reads CASSRWGREGPEQYF. CDR3 nucleotide sequence: TGTGCCAGCAGCCGCTGGGGGCGGGAGGGCCCCGAGCAGTACTTC.

The rearrangement joins TRBV19 to TRBJ1-5; D may be TRBD1 (6 bases). The CDR3 length is 16 residues. Germline-derived CDR1 and CDR2 are LNHDA and SQIVND (reference sequence). Trimming cost V 4 bases and J 0 bases, with 13 bases left between them. The chain's CDR3 is CASSTTGTYSNQPQHF. The CDR3 DNA is TGTGCCAGTAGTACAACAGGGACCTATAGCAATCAGCCCCAGCATTTT.

CDR3 nucleotide sequence: TGTGCCAGCAGTTCACGCCAGAAACGGACTAGCGGGCGGGCGTACGAGCAGTACTTC. As protein: CASSSRQKRTSGRAYEQYF. The gene calls are TRBV7-2 and TRBJ2-7; 11 bases match TRBD2. The CDR3 is 19 amino acids. Unmatched junction bases numbered 20, after V lost 6 bases and J lost 4 bases. From germline, CDR1 is SGHTA and CDR2 FQGNSA. The entire variable domain, with the rest obtained from reference TRBV7-2 and TRBJ2-7, is as follows: GAGVSQSPSNKVTEKGKDVELRCDPISGHTALYWYRQSLGQGLEFLIYFQGNSAPDKSGLPSDRFSAERTGGSVSTLTIQRTQQEDSAVYLCASSSRQKRTSGRAYEQYFGPGTRLTVT.

The chain has TRBV4-3 and TRBJ1-2, with 8 bases fitting TRBD1. The CDR3 length is 14 residues. Losses at the gene ends were 0 bases for V and 3 bases for J; bases not matched to a gene: 0. Germline CDR1 LGHNA, CDR2 YSLEER. In nucleotides, the CDR3 is TGCGCCAGCAGCCAAGAACAGGGGGACTATGGCTACACCTTC. Protein sequence: CASSQEQGDYGYTF.

The chain recombines TRBV7-2 with TRBJ2-7; TRBD2 agrees at 7 bases. Germline V gene data show CDR1 as SGHTA and CDR2 as FQGNSA. V shed 0 bases and J 2 bases; nucleotides not matched to a gene: 10. This CDR3 has 17 amino acids. The CDR3 nucleotides read TGTGCCAGCAGCTTAGCGCCCCTAGCGGTCCGGACCTACGAGCAGTACTTC. This encodes CASSLAPLAVRTYEQYF.

The V call is TRBV27, the J call TRBJ2-5; no clear D gene. V gave up 1 base and J gave up 5 bases, with 11 bases separating them. Looked up from germline, CDR1 is MNHEY and CDR2 is SMNVEV (reference sequence). The CDR3 runs 14 residues. CDR3 bases: TGTGCCAGCAGTTTATTATGGCGTTCGGAGACCCAGTACTTC. Its translation is CASSLLWRSETQYF.

The rearrangement joins TRBV2 to TRBJ2-1; 8 positions agree with TRBD2. V shed 7 bases, J shed 4 bases, and the junction held 12 bases outside the gene matches. This CDR3 is 16 amino acids long. Germline CDR1 is SNHLY and CDR2 is FYNNEI. The CDR3 nucleotides are TGTGCCAGCATTTTTTTCAGCGGGAGTAAGTACAATGAGCAGTTCTTC. As protein: CASIFFSGSKYNEQFF.

This sequence joins TRBV6-4 and TRBJ1-4, with D perhaps matching TRBD1 (6 bases). The CDR3 has 18 residues. CDR1 is MRHNA, CDR2 SNTAGT, per germline. The V and J ends lost 4 bases and 7 bases respectively, with 25 bases between them. CDR3 residues: CASSAPTRGAGLVEKLFF. The CDR3 coding sequence is TGTGCCAGCAGTGCGCCGACCCGGGGGGCAGGCCTAGTTGAAAAACTGTTTTTT.

The rearrangement links TRBV7-9 to TRBJ2-3; no firm D call. The germline V and J ends were trimmed by 5 bases and 5 bases, with 11 bases remaining between them. Germline V gene sequence: CDR1 SEHNR, CDR2 FQNEAQ (reference sequence). This CDR3 is 13 amino acids long. CDR3 in amino acids: CASSVLQVDTQYF. The DNA of the CDR3 is TGTGCCAGCAGCGTCCTTCAGGTAGATACGCAGTATTTT.

Comment on this clone: Other DNA sequences in the sample encode the same CDR3. The rearrangement links TRBV5-1 to TRBJ2-7; D is possibly TRBD2 (7 bases). Looked up from germline, CDR1 is SGHRS and CDR2 is YFSETQ. This CDR3 has 14 amino acids. Trimming left V 1 base short and J 5 bases short, with 13 bases between. CDR3 residues: CASSLTGGSNEQYF. In nucleotides, the CDR3 is TGCGCCAGCAGCTTGACGGGGGGCTCTAACGAGCAGTACTTC.

The chain links TRBV2 to TRBJ2-3; D may be TRBD1 (6 bases). Germline V CDR1 and CDR2: SNHLY, FYNNEI. The V end was cut by 11 bases, the J end by 4 bases, with 10 bases between. CDR3 length: 11 amino acids. CDR3 protein: CAGAGADTQYF. CDR3 in DNA: TGTGCCGGGGCAGGGGCAGATACGCAGTATTTT.

V and J are TRBV6-6 and TRBJ2-3; the match to TRBD2 covers 10 bases. The CDR3 is 14 residues long. Germline values: CDR1 MNHNY, CDR2 SVGAGI (reference sequence). Trimming took 6 bases from V and 8 from J; bases not matched to a gene: 8. For the CDR3, the DNA is TGTGCCAGCAGGCCTACTAGCGGGGTAGGTACGCAGTATTTT. It codes for CASRPTSGVGTQYF.

The rearrangement links TRBV7-9 to TRBJ2-5; D unclear. The CDR3 is 13 amino acids. V shed 0 bases and J shed 5 bases, with 7 bases lying between them. In germline, CDR1 is SEHNR, CDR2 FQNEAQ (reference sequence). CDR3 protein: CASSLAVPETQYF. CDR3 DNA sequence: TGTGCCAGCAGCTTAGCAGTTCCCGAGACCCAGTACTTC.

The rearrangement links TRBV7-8 to TRBJ2-5; TRBD2 matches at 9 bases. Trimming took 5 bases from V and 5 from J; bases not matched to a gene: 9. Germline assignment: CDR1 SGHVS and CDR2 FQNEAQ. CDR3 length equals 15 residues. Here the CDR3 reads CASSPGAGGPETQYF. CDR3 nucleotides: TGTGCCAGCAGCCCCGGGGCGGGAGGGCCTGAGACCCAGTACTTC.